The 3 T cell receptor beta chains listed next were all sequenced from one sample in a study of blood T cell repertoires in COVID-19. TCRdb's table, derived via immunoSEQ multiplex PCR, lists solely in-frame clones and lacks some. This table has 300,000 to 350,000 clones, 75% to 90% appearing once. Sequenced material: peripheral blood. The receptors shown here come from a young man with active or convalescent COVID-19.

The CDR3 here is CASSESGVSYEQYF. The CDR3 DNA reads as TGTGCCAGTAGTGAAAGCGGAGTCTCCTACGAGCAGTACTTC. The chain is built from TRBV19 and TRBJ2-7, with D perhaps matching TRBD2 (5 bases). V shed 5 bases and J shed 0 bases, with 11 bases lying between them. CDR3 length: 14 residues. Germline V gene lookup returns CDR1 LNHDA and CDR2 SQIVND (reference sequence).

This clone was observed a handful of times. The V call is TRBV7-9, the J call TRBJ1-5, with a weak D call TRBD1 (5 bases). Germline CDR1 and CDR2: SEHNR and FQNEAQ (reference sequence). Between the trimmed V and J ends, which lost 1 base and 4 bases, there was a span of 17 bases. There are 17 residues in the CDR3. The CDR3 DNA sequence: TGTGCCAGCAGCTTAGAGTATGGGGCGGGACTAAATCAGCCCCAGCATTTT. Its protein is CASSLEYGAGLNQPQHF. Using reference TRBV7-9 and TRBJ1-5 for the parts outside the CDR3, the full variable domain is DTGVSQNPRHKITKRGQNVTFRCDPISEHNRLYWYRQTLGQGPEFLTYFQNEAQLEKSRLLSDRFSAERPKGSFSTLEIQRTEQGDSAMYLCASSLEYGAGLNQPQHFGDGTRLSIL.

The genes are TRBV10-2 and TRBJ2-7; TRBD2 aligns across 8 bases. This CDR3 is built from 13 residues. In germline, CDR1 is WSHSY, CDR2 SAAADI. The J segment lost 2 bases and the V segment lost 8 bases, leaving 5 bases of the junction unmatched. The CDR3 loop reads CASGRGATYEQYF. The CDR3 bases are TGCGCCAGCGGGCGGGGGGCTACCTACGAGCAGTACTTC.